The text below deals with one T cell receptor (beta chain). This sample is part of a study of control samples from healthy donors and cancer patients. Deletions cut 1 base from V and 2 bases from J, with 8 bases between. In germline, CDR1 is MNHNS, CDR2 SASEGT. The CDR3 is 14 amino acids. Sequencing used immunoSEQ multiplex PCR; TCRdb keeps in-frame clones, though not all of them. The table shows around 150,000 clones, with roughly 95% occurring only once. The chain links TRBV6-1 to TRBJ1-1; D is ambiguous. Sequencing was done on a sample of blood. This receptor was taken from a woman aged 30 to 39 in good health. The CDR3 here is CASSEGIFNTEAFF. CDR3 sequence (DNA): TGTGCCAGCAGTGAAGGTATTTTCAACACTGAAGCTTTCTTT.